These 25 T cell receptor beta chains were sequenced from one sample in a study of blood T cell repertoires in COVID-19. Assay used: immunoSEQ multiplex PCR; TCRdb lists only in-frame clones, some missing. Here the sample spans 150,000 to 200,000 clones, more than 75% being singletons. What was sequenced was peripheral blood. The receptor set was obtained from a man aged 35-49 years with active or convalescent COVID-19.

This clone was detected once. This chain uses TRBV6-5 with TRBJ1-1; a weak D match, TRBD1 (5 bases). CDR1 and CDR2 from the germline V gene are MNHEY and SVGAGI. V was pared by 6 bases and J by 7 bases, with 12 bases between. The CDR3 loop spans 12 amino acids. This CDR3 reads CASRLLQDEAFF. In DNA form, the CDR3 reads TGTGCCAGCAGGCTCCTACAGGATGAAGCTTTCTTT.

This chain joins TRBV28 and TRBJ1-5, with TRBD1 as a possible D gene (5 bases). Germline-derived CDR1 and CDR2 are MDHEN and SYDVKM. Trimming left V 2 bases short and J 9 bases short, with 17 bases between. The CDR3 length is 15 residues. This chain's CDR3 is CASSLAGWGGRPQHF. In nucleotides, the CDR3 is TGTGCCAGCAGTTTAGCAGGTTGGGGCGGTCGGCCCCAGCATTTT.

A remark on this clone: Relative to the germline gene, one junction end is altered; a read error may explain this. The rearrangement joins TRBV7-2 to TRBJ2-3; 12 bases are shared with TRBD2. The CDR3 contains 15 residues. Germline V lookup: CDR1 SGHTA, CDR2 FQGNSA. The CDR3 DNA follows: TGTGCCAGCAGCCTAGCGGGAGGGAACACAGATACGCAGTATTTT. It codes for CASSLAGGNTDTQYF.

This chain's CDR3 is CASSFTGADEQFF. DNA of the CDR3: TGCGCCAGCAGCTTCACAGGGGCGGATGAGCAGTTCTTC. This chain links TRBV5-1 with TRBJ2-1, with TRBD1 identical over 7 bases. CDR1 SGHRS and CDR2 YFSETQ come from the germline V gene. CDR3 length equals 13 residues. Trimming removed 2 bases from V and 8 bases from J; junction bases left unmatched: 4.

V usage is TRBV4-1 and J usage is TRBJ1-1, with unresolved D. CDR1 is MGHRA, CDR2 YSYEKL, per germline. Deletions cut 0 bases from V and 3 bases from J, with 17 bases between. The CDR3 contains 17 residues. This chain's CDR3 is CASSQDTPRGLYTEAFF. The CDR3 bases are TGCGCCAGCAGCCAAGACACCCCGCGAGGTTTATACACTGAAGCTTTCTTT.

The chain couples TRBV5-6 to TRBJ1-1; 12 bases agree with TRBD1. V dropped 1 base and J dropped 4; count of bases not matched to a gene: 8. Germline V gives CDR1 SGHDT, CDR2 YYEEEE. The CDR3 covers 17 residues. In nucleotides, the CDR3 is TGTGCCAGCAGCTTGTCCTGGGACAGGGGGCTTGGCACTGAAGCTTTCTTT. Amino acid sequence: CASSLSWDRGLGTEAFF.

The genes are TRBV27 and TRBJ2-7, with D maybe TRBD1 (6 bases). Trimming removed 0 bases from V and 3 bases from J, with 12 bases in between. Germline CDR1 MNHEY, CDR2 SMNVEV (reference sequence). The CDR3 has 15 amino acids. The CDR3 sequence: CASSLSPGHDYEQYF. In DNA form, the CDR3 reads TGTGCCAGCAGTTTATCCCCGGGACACGACTACGAGCAGTACTTC.

Only one count was recorded for this clone. The chain recombines TRBV6-1 with TRBJ1-3, with no clear D. The V gene lost 1 base and the J gene lost 4 bases, with 14 bases spanning the gap. In germline, CDR1 is MNHNS, CDR2 SASEGT. This CDR3 is 16 amino acids long. The CDR3 reads CASSEGTLRRGNTIYF. CDR3 bases: TGTGCCAGCAGTGAAGGTACGCTCCGGCGGGGAAACACCATATATTTT.

The chain joins TRBV5-1 to TRBJ2-2; D perhaps matches TRBD1 (5 bases). CDR3 size: 15 residues. Trimming pared 4 bases from V and 6 bases from J, leaving 16 bases between. CDR1 is SGHRS and CDR2 is YFSETQ in the germline V gene. The CDR3 DNA reads TGCGCCAGCAGCACAGCCCAGGGCTCGGCCGGGGAGCTGTTTTTT. Protein: CASSTAQGSAGELFF.

This rearrangement joins TRBV2 to TRBJ2-7; D is possibly TRBD1 (9 bases). With 8 bases removed from V and 5 bases from J, the gap between germline ends came to 22 bases. The CDR3 covers 15 residues. CDR1 and CDR2 (germline): SNHLY, FYNNEI. The CDR3 region has the DNA TGTGCCAGCTCGCCGGGGGGGACAGGGACCCACGAGCAGTACTTC. Encoded protein: CASSPGGTGTHEQYF.

The chain employs TRBV5-6 and TRBJ2-5; 10 bases are a match to TRBD1. The CDR3 consists of 15 residues. The germline V gene has CDR1 SGHDT and CDR2 YYEEEE. Germline trimming cut 0 bases from V and 6 bases from J; bases unmatched to any gene: 5. CDR3 in amino acids: CASSLGGQGTKTQYF. Here the CDR3 DNA reads TGTGCCAGCAGCTTGGGGGGACAGGGGACAAAGACCCAGTACTTC.

This chain connects TRBV6-6 to TRBJ1-1, with D unclear. The CDR3 consists of 14 residues. Germline CDR1 reads MNHNY; CDR2 reads SVGAGI (reference sequence). V gave up 7 bases and J gave up 4 bases, with 16 bases separating them. CDR3: CASTKTLTLTEAFF. The CDR3 DNA sequence: TGTGCCAGCACGAAAACACTAACCCTCACTGAAGCTTTCTTT.

This clone has a handful of counts. J is TRBJ1-2 and V is TRBV15, with TRBD1 matching over 12 bases. The CDR3 runs 15 residues. Losses at the gene ends were 3 bases for V and 2 bases for J; bases not matched to a gene: 1. Germline-derived CDR1 and CDR2 are LNHNV and YYDKDF (reference sequence). In DNA, the CDR3 is TGTGCCACCAGCAGTGGGACAGGGGGCAACTATGGCTACACCTTC. It is translated as CATSSGTGGNYGYTF.

The CDR3 bases are TGTGCCAGCAGCTTACGAAACCGACAGGGAATCGCCTACGAGCAGTACTTC. It yields the protein CASSLRNRQGIAYEQYF. V and J are TRBV5-6 and TRBJ2-7; 7 bases fit TRBD1. The CDR3 has 17 residues. From germline, CDR1 is SGHDT and CDR2 YYEEEE. The junction had 13 bases not matched to a gene; V was cut back by 2 bases and J by 2 bases.

The genes are TRBV6-6 and TRBJ2-7, with D tentatively TRBD1 (6 bases). This CDR3 has 16 residues. Per germline, CDR1 MNHNY and CDR2 SVGAGI (reference sequence). The V end was cut by 0 bases, the J end by 4 bases, with 16 bases between. DNA of the CDR3: TGTGCCAGCAGTTACTCGGCAGGGGCCCTCTCGTACGAGCAGTACTTC. Translation gives CASSYSAGALSYEQYF.

This clone was seen once. This chain links TRBV19 with TRBJ2-3, with 12 bases aligning to TRBD1. Per germline, CDR1 LNHDA and CDR2 SQIVND (reference sequence). Unmatched junction bases numbered 8, after V lost 5 bases and J lost 5 bases. CDR3 length: 16 amino acids. CDR3 amino acids: CASSSPGQGARDTQYF. The CDR3 DNA is TGTGCCAGTAGTTCGCCGGGACAGGGGGCTAGAGATACGCAGTATTTT. The variable domain in full, with the rest retrieved from reference TRBV19 and TRBJ2-3, is DGGITQSPKYLFRKEGQNVTLSCEQNLNHDAMYWYRQDPGQGLRLIYYSQIVNDFQKGDIAEGYSVSREKKESFPLTVTSAQKNPTAFYLCASSSPGQGARDTQYFGPGTRLTVL.

This clone was recorded once. The chain employs TRBV7-2 and TRBJ1-5; 7 nucleotides line up with TRBD1. This CDR3 contains 14 residues. Germline V CDR1 and CDR2: SGHTA, FQGNSA. Trimming cost V 1 base and J 6 bases; bases outside gene matches: 3. The CDR3 loop reads CASSLVHRGQPQHF. The CDR3 bases are TGTGCCAGCAGCTTAGTGCACAGGGGTCAGCCCCAGCATTTT. Complete variable domain (other parts from reference TRBV7-2 and TRBJ1-5): GAGVSQSPSNKVTEKGKDVELRCDPISGHTALYWYRQSLGQGLEFLIYFQGNSAPDKSGLPSDRFSAERTGGSVSTLTIQRTQQEDSAVYLCASSLVHRGQPQHFGDGTRLSIL.

This sequence joins TRBV7-3 and TRBJ1-4; tentative D call: TRBD1 (5 bases). The germline CDR1 and CDR2 sequences are SGHTA and FQGTGA. This CDR3 is 18 amino acids long. Trimming took off 2 bases at V and 8 bases at J, with 24 bases between the two ends. The CDR3 protein is CASSLLGCVDRTGEKLFF. CDR3 DNA: TGTGCCAGCAGCTTATTGGGTTGTGTTGACAGAACTGGGGAAAAACTGTTTTTT. Complete variable domain (other parts from reference TRBV7-3 and TRBJ1-4): GAGVSQTPSNKVTEKGKYVELRCDPISGHTALYWYRQSLGQGPEFLIYFQGTGAADDSGLPNDRFFAVRPEGSVSTLKIQRTERGDSAVYLCASSLLGCVDRTGEKLFFGSGTQLSVL.

The J gene is TRBJ1-6, the V gene TRBV19; D might be TRBD1 (6 bases). Looked up from germline, CDR1 is LNHDA and CDR2 is SQIVND (reference sequence). The V gene lost 5 bases and the J gene lost 9 bases, with 17 bases spanning the gap. This CDR3 has 15 amino acids. CDR3 sequence: CASSGARDKVSPLHF. The CDR3 bases are TGTGCCAGTAGTGGGGCCCGGGACAAAGTTTCACCCCTCCACTTT.

This clone was seen only a few times. Other nucleotide sequences in the sample specify the same CDR3. The V and J genes are TRBV28 and TRBJ1-1; D not resolved. This CDR3 comprises 12 residues. The germline V and J ends were trimmed by 6 bases and 5 bases, with 10 bases remaining between them. Germline loops: CDR1 MDHEN, CDR2 SYDVKM. This chain's CDR3 is CASSLRGTEAFF. The CDR3 nucleotides are TGTGCCAGCAGCCTGAGAGGGACTGAAGCTTTCTTT.

V gene TRBV5-1 combines with J gene TRBJ1-4; the D gene is possibly TRBD1 (6 bases). Germline V lookup: CDR1 SGHRS, CDR2 YFSETQ. Between the trimmed V and J ends, which lost 1 base and 3 bases, there was a span of 10 bases. This CDR3 spans 15 amino acids. CDR3 protein: CASSLTGRPNEKLFF. The CDR3 region has the DNA TGCGCCAGCAGCTTGACAGGGAGACCTAATGAAAAACTGTTTTTT.

The chain combines TRBV27 with TRBJ1-5; weak D call: TRBD1 (5 bases). V lost 2 bases to trimming and J lost 7 bases, with 12 bases between them. This CDR3 has 14 residues. Germline CDR1 is MNHEY and CDR2 is SMNVEV (reference sequence). The CDR3 region has the DNA TGTGCCAGCAGTTTAGTAGGGGATCGGCAGCCCCAGCATTTT. Amino acid sequence: CASSLVGDRQPQHF.

The V gene is TRBV27, the J gene TRBJ1-4; no definite D call. The CDR3 runs to 14 residues. V lost 4 bases, J lost 7 bases, and 13 bases lay in between. CDR1 and CDR2 from the germline V gene are MNHEY and SMNVEV (reference sequence). Here the CDR3 DNA reads TGTGCCAGCAGTTCCACCGGGATAGGTGAAAAACTGTTTTTT. Amino acid sequence: CASSSTGIGEKLFF.

The V and J genes are TRBV15 and TRBJ1-1, with D perhaps matching TRBD1 (5 bases). Germline lookup yields CDR1 LNHNV and CDR2 YYDKDF (reference sequence). The CDR3 is 16 amino acids. Trimming pared 0 bases from V and 0 bases from J, leaving 11 bases between. CDR3 sequence reads: CATSRDPGEMNTEAFF. CDR3 in DNA: TGTGCCACCAGCAGAGACCCGGGGGAAATGAACACTGAAGCTTTCTTT.

The V and J genes are TRBV29-1 and TRBJ2-3, with 12 bases identical to TRBD2. Trimming at V came to 6 bases and at J to 1 base, leaving 2 bases not matched to a gene. The CDR3 has 14 residues. The germline V gene encodes CDR1 SQVTM and CDR2 ANQGSEA. In nucleotides, the CDR3 is TGCAGCGTGAGACTAGCGGGAGGCACAGATACGCAGTATTTT. Encoded protein: CSVRLAGGTDTQYF.